This record looks at one T cell receptor (beta chain) sequence and its context. This receptor's antigen is unknown. No qualities accompany the bases; no much larger clone lies one base away. V loses 4 bases, J loses 6 bases, and the germline ends lie 13 bases apart. Looking up the germline V gene yields CDR1 SGHTA and CDR2 FQGTGA. The CDR3, cysteine through phenylalanine, is 14 amino acids long. The DNA shown is the 42-base CDR3, in frame from base 1. This sample was taken from a study of shared clonotypes between healthy human individuals (TCRdb year 2020). About the investigation overall: Two women and a few men aged 18 to 49 years were included in the cohort. Per donor, three plates each were used for CD4 naive and CD4 memory, two for CD8 naive, and one for CD8 memory. To estimate repertoire size and how much clonotypes are shared between individuals, the study performed deep sequencing of blood TCR repertoires from a handful of healthy adults. Different laboratories and diverse techniques were used to prepare libraries and sequence TCR repertoires, to increase sequencing depth and limit assay-specific biases. Between about 0.94 and 10 billion PBMCs per donor were obtained by leukapheresis.

TCR CDR3 regions were amplified from genomic DNA by multiplex PCR using the deep immunoSEQ assay. For each cell subset, the extracted genomic DNA was distributed evenly across all wells of several immunoSEQ 96-well plates, and each plate served as one replicate. Each replicate PCR for sorted subsets received roughly 0.2 ug genomic DNA, equal to some 32,000 T cell genomes. Purified libraries were measured with a Qubit 3.0 fluorometer, size-checked on a Bioanalyzer 2100, and measured again with the KAPA Library Quantification kit. Every immunoSEQ 96-well plate was sequenced on a separate single-read 150-cycle Illumina NextSeq 550 flow cell. The authors processed their data as follows. The immunoSEQ output contained only junctional sequences without quality scores, so filtering could not match that applied to full-length reads. To assign V/J genes and CDR3, sequences were annotated against IMGT germline references using PyIR, a Python wrapper for IgBLAST v1.9. Reads were removed for weak V/J assignments (E-value above 1e-6), missing CDR3, stop codons, out-of-frame junctions, or ambiguous translated residues. A V3J clonotype was defined by an identical inferred V gene, J gene, and CDR3 amino acid sequence. To compute the percentage overlap between repertoires, the number of shared unique clonotypes was divided by the size of the smaller repertoire. Three approaches were used to assess repertoire richness: RTK rarefaction, the Chao1 estimator, and Recon v2.1 estimates of unobserved clonotypes. Generation probabilities were computed with OLGA for all TCRbeta clonotypes obtained by the gDNA method from a few donors. TCRdb provides this immuneACCESS table in a form limited to in-frame rearrangements. Some clones are lacking; in checked studies, under half of them reflect an unresolved V gene, and why the rest are absent is not known. That table furnishes V, J and clone size, whereas the DNA furnished D and trimming. The sample contains about a million clones, approximately 75% of them found a single time. Approximately 0.9% of the sample is taken by the ten largest.

What the research found in general, with its limitations: Even with the large sequencing depth, rarefaction of the sorted-subset datasets indicated that sequencing was incomplete. Naive subsets generally had larger estimated clonotype richness than memory subsets did. Sampling was restricted to blood, and TCR repertoires in tissues likely differ from the TCR repertoires found in blood. Compared with non-shared clonotypes, clonotypes shared by all four sorted-subset donors had higher generation probabilities. Sharing across a few donors was observed for roughly 5% of naive CD4, 3.5% of naive CD8, over 2% of memory CD4, and 0.4% of memory CD8 clonotypes. Based on pairwise subsampling, the degree of clonotype sharing among donors was expected to be affected by sequencing depth. The genetic and exposure-history diversity represented was limited by the small number of donors.

The donors were healthy, HIV-negative adults with no recently reported acute infections or vaccinations. All donors were Caucasian adults living in Nashville, Tennessee, USA. CD4+ T cells were enriched through magnetic negative selection, after which naive cells were positively selected on CD45RA and the remaining negative fraction served as the memory subset. Blood was obtained by leukapheresis, after which PBMCs were separated by Ficoll-Histopaque density gradient centrifugation and cryopreserved in liquid nitrogen vapor phase. Analytical flow cytometry was used to check the purity and quantity of each magnetically sorted T cell population. Genomic DNA was isolated from each sorted fraction and quantified by UV absorbance on a Nanodrop 2000c.

This TCR derives from a man aged 18-30 years in good health. Some clones in this sample may be carry-over from other donors' samples. Rearrangement joined TRBV7-3 to TRBJ2-1; the D assignment is uncertain and may be TRBD1 or TRBD2, with 5 bases supporting each. Sequenced sample: memory CD4+ T cells from PBMCs. Sample cell subset or site, as interpreted from the label and publication: CD45RA-negative fraction. CDR3 sequence: CASSSGTFFNEQFF. The sequenced DNA is TGTGCCAGCAGCTCCGGGACCTTCTTCAATGAGCAGTTCTTC.